This T cell receptor (beta chain) was sequenced in a study of Graves' ophthalmopathy and Graves' hyperthyroidism. For repertoire sequencing, the TCR beta CDR3 regions were amplified from RNA transcripts. An initial RT-PCR round employing HTBI primers preceded a second-round multiplex PCR. TCRdb recomputed calls from the multiplex PCR reads with MiXCR, one row per CDR3 protein. The table lists 350,000 to 450,000 distinct CDR3 sequences, 15% to 20% of them singletons. This CDR3 comprises 14 residues. Germline loops: CDR1 SGHRS, CDR2 YFSETQ. With 0 bases removed from V and 8 bases from J, the gap between germline ends came to 14 bases. No donor had other autoimmune disease, uncontrolled infection, pregnancy or lactation.

The clonotype comes from a woman under 30 with Graves' ophthalmopathy. V usage is TRBV5-1 and J usage is TRBJ1-1, with D tentatively TRBD1 (6 bases). Material: peripheral blood. The CDR3 sequence: CASSLDGGHSEAFF. DNA of the CDR3: TGCGCCAGCAGCTTGGATGGGGGGCATTCCGAAGCTTTCTTT.